This T cell receptor beta chain is from a study of cytomegalovirus exposure and HLA in healthy donors. Study summary: T cells numbering around 170 million yielded some 100 million unique TCR beta sequences in an earlier analysis. General study findings and limits: Association of a missense DCLRE1C variant with TCR beta V- and J-gene trimming was reported in a later analysis.

Concerning this clone itself: Its antigen is undetermined.

V lost 4 bases, J lost 4 bases, and 9 bases stayed unmatched. The CDR3 spans 17 residues. Germline CDR1 is SEHNR and CDR2 is FQNEAQ (reference sequence). PCR was performed using 60 Vbeta and 13 Jbeta primers. TCRdb's copy holds only in-frame clones and misses some; the assay was immunoSEQ multiplex PCR. The table lists roughly 120,000 clones, approximately 81% of them singletons. The material sequenced was PBMCs. This receptor was identified in a woman aged 30 to 39 in good health and CMV-seronegative. The V call is TRBV7-9, the J call TRBJ2-5; 13 bases are a match to TRBD2. The CDR3 sequence: CASSSGLAGVRRETQYF. CDR3 DNA: TGTGCCAGCAGCTCCGGACTAGCGGGAGTTCGTCGAGAGACCCAGTACTTC.